This passage covers 18 T cell receptor beta chains from one sample sequenced in a study of beta chain features in type 1 diabetes. The entirety of the isolated RNA underwent reverse transcription, so expressed TCRB transcripts were sequenced. The data were produced by immunoSEQ multiplex PCR, yet TCRdb's version contains in-frame clones alone and is incomplete. Of about 930,000 clones in the sample, about 17% were seen once. The sequenced sample was naive CD4+ T cells from blood. The receptors originated from a woman aged 18-30 years in good health.

This clone was observed a few times. J is TRBJ1-5 and V is TRBV9, with 9 bases that match TRBD1. V lost 4 bases and J lost 4; bases outside the gene matches: 24. The CDR3 is 21 residues long. Germline values: CDR1 SGDLS, CDR2 YYNGEE. CDR3 sequence reads: CASSPPVWDRDSTVKNQPQHF. The CDR3 DNA sequence: TGTGCCAGCAGCCCTCCCGTATGGGACAGGGACTCAACGGTAAAGAATCAGCCCCAGCATTTT. The whole variable domain, remainder taken from reference TRBV9 and TRBJ1-5, is DSGVTQTPKHLITATGQRVTLRCSPRSGDLSVYWYQQSLDQGLQFLIQYYNGEERAKGNILERFSAQQFPDLHSELNLSSLELGDSALYFCASSPPVWDRDSTVKNQPQHFGDGTRLSIL.

The J gene is TRBJ2-1, the V gene TRBV4-3; 7 nucleotides align to TRBD1. The CDR3 runs 15 residues. The germline gives CDR1 LGHNA, CDR2 YSLEER. V lost 5 bases, J lost 2 bases, and 6 bases stayed unmatched. DNA of the CDR3: TGCGCCAGCAGCGTGCGACAGGGACCCTACAATGAGCAGTTCTTC. Protein: CASSVRQGPYNEQFF.

CDR3 DNA: TGCGCCAGCAGCCAAGAACGTGGAAACACCATATATTTT. It translates to CASSQERGNTIYF. J is TRBJ1-3 and V is TRBV4-3; D ambiguous. CDR3 length: 13 residues. Germline assignment: CDR1 LGHNA and CDR2 YSLEER. The V gene lost 0 bases and the J gene lost 3 bases, with 3 bases spanning the gap.

This sequence joins TRBV11-3 and TRBJ2-1, with D perhaps given as TRBD1 or TRBD2 (8 bases each). Trimming left V 2 bases short and J 9 bases short, with 14 bases between. This CDR3 comprises 14 residues. CDR1 is SGHNT and CDR2 is YENEEA in the germline V gene. CDR3 loop: CASSLLSGTGEQFF. CDR3 in DNA: TGTGCCAGCAGCTTACTTAGCGGGACAGGTGAGCAGTTCTTC.

There are a few counts of this clone. The V gene is TRBV5-1, the J gene TRBJ2-3; D possibly uses TRBD1 or TRBD2 (5 bases each). The CDR3 covers 15 residues. CDR1 and CDR2 (germline): SGHRS, YFSETQ. V was cut by 0 bases and J by 0 bases, with 8 bases left in between. The CDR3 loop reads CASSLGWDSTDTQYF. The CDR3 region has the DNA TGCGCCAGCAGCTTGGGGTGGGACAGCACAGATACGCAGTATTTT. The entire variable domain, with the rest obtained from reference TRBV5-1 and TRBJ2-3, is as follows: KAGVTQTPRYLIKTRGQQVTLSCSPISGHRSVSWYQQTPGQGLQFLFEYFSETQRNKGNFPGRFSGRQFSNSRSEMNVSTLELGDSALYLCASSLGWDSTDTQYFGPGTRLTVL.

This clone has a single count. This chain joins TRBV7-8 and TRBJ2-2; D perhaps matches TRBD2 (7 bases). V was shortened by 6 bases and J by 3 bases, with 17 bases between the two germline ends. The CDR3 contains 16 residues. CDR1 and CDR2 (germline): SGHVS, FQNEAQ. The CDR3 spells CASSHARGADTGELFF. CDR3 DNA: TGTGCCAGCAGTCACGCCCGGGGGGCGGACACCGGGGAGCTGTTTTTT.

This clone occurred a few times. The genes are TRBV7-3 and TRBJ2-2; 7 nucleotides agree with TRBD2. Germline CDR1 is SGHTA and CDR2 is FQGTGA. V gave up 4 bases and J gave up 6 bases; unmatched junction bases: 8. The CDR3 loop spans 15 amino acids. CDR3 nucleotide sequence: TGTGCCAGCAGCTCCGGCGGGAGATCGGCCGGGGAGCTGTTTTTT. This codes for CASSSGGRSAGELFF.

The V call is TRBV6-1, the J call TRBJ2-7; 8 positions match TRBD2. Germline CDR1 MNHNS, CDR2 SASEGT. The trim removed 4 bases at V and 2 bases at J, leaving 4 bases unmatched. This CDR3 comprises 14 residues. CDR3 sequence (DNA): TGTGCCAGCAGTGGGGGTAGCGGGGCCTACGAGCAGTACTTC. This codes for CASSGGSGAYEQYF.

The table lists this clone with a count of one. The V call is TRBV7-8, the J call TRBJ2-5; 8 bases are a match to TRBD2. The CDR3 spans 14 residues. Per the germline V gene, CDR1 is SGHVS and CDR2 is FQNEAQ. J gave up 5 bases and V 8 bases, and 10 bases lay outside the gene matches. The CDR3 nucleotides are TGTGCCAGCGCCCCAACTAGCGGAGGGGAGACCCAGTACTTC. Translated, it gives CASAPTSGGETQYF. Full variable domain (outside the CDR3, taken from reference TRBV7-8 and TRBJ2-5): GAGVSQSPRYKVAKRGQDVALRCDPISGHVSLFWYQQALGQGPEFLTYFQNEAQLDKSGLPSDRFFAERPEGSVSTLKIQRTQQEDSAVYLCASAPTSGGETQYFGPGTRLLVL.

The genes are TRBV15 and TRBJ2-3, with D perhaps TRBD2 (6 bases). Trimming took off 1 base at V and 8 bases at J, with 13 bases between the two ends. In germline, CDR1 is LNHNV, CDR2 YYDKDF (reference sequence). CDR3 size: 14 residues. The CDR3 here is CATSRVAEPATQYF. The DNA of the CDR3 is TGTGCCACCAGCAGAGTAGCGGAGCCGGCTACGCAGTATTTT.

The CDR3 DNA sequence: TGTGCCAGCAGCCCCCACAGGGGCAGCCACGAGCAGTACTTC. It is translated as CASSPHRGSHEQYF. This chain connects TRBV14 to TRBJ2-7, with 7 nucleotides matching TRBD1. This CDR3 has 14 residues. V lost 4 bases, J lost 5 bases, and 8 bases stayed unmatched. Looked up from germline, CDR1 is SGHDN and CDR2 is FVKESK.

V usage is TRBV7-2 and J usage is TRBJ1-2, with D maybe TRBD1 (6 bases). V lost 8 bases and J 7 bases, leaving 26 bases between the germline ends. The CDR3 length is 16 residues. CDR1 and CDR2 from the germline V gene are SGHTA and FQGNSA. CDR3 sequence (DNA): TGTGCCAGCGTCCCCCCGGGTGGGGGGGGCAGCGGTGGCTACACCTTC. It yields the protein CASVPPGGGGSGGYTF.

This clone was counted between two and nine times. The chain is built from TRBV9 and TRBJ1-1, with D perhaps TRBD1 (5 bases). Germline assignment: CDR1 SGDLS and CDR2 YYNGEE. The CDR3 is 16 residues long. V was pared by 3 bases and J by 3 bases, with 18 bases between. The CDR3 coding sequence is TGTGCCAGCAGCGCGAGGGGCAGGGTCATGGACACTGAAGCTTTCTTT. It codes for CASSARGRVMDTEAFF. The whole variable domain, filled in from reference TRBV9 and TRBJ1-1, reads DSGVTQTPKHLITATGQRVTLRCSPRSGDLSVYWYQQSLDQGLQFLIQYYNGEERAKGNILERFSAQQFPDLHSELNLSSLELGDSALYFCASSARGRVMDTEAFFGQGTRLTVV.

This clone turned up a few times. This sample includes further DNA sequences coding for the same CDR3. V gene TRBV7-9 combines with J gene TRBJ1-1; unclear D gene. Trimming removed 1 base at V and 2 bases at J, with 5 bases between. The CDR3 spans 13 residues. The germline CDR1 and CDR2 sequences are SEHNR and FQNEAQ (reference sequence). CDR3 nucleotides: TGTGCCAGCAGCTTAGTTCTTAACACTGAAGCTTTCTTT. This codes for CASSLVLNTEAFF.

This sequence joins TRBV21-1 and TRBJ1-1. TRBV21-1 is annotated as a pseudogene. The CDR3 length is 16 residues. CDR3 amino acids: CASSKEGGELRTEAFF. The CDR3 region has the DNA TGTGCCAGCAGCAAAGAGGGAGGTGAATTGAGGACTGAAGCTTTCTTT.

The V and J genes are TRBV11-2 and TRBJ2-7, with D possibly matching TRBD1 (6 bases). The ends were cut back, 7 bases at V and 5 bases at J, with 27 bases in the middle. Germline V gene sequence: CDR1 SGHAT, CDR2 FQNNGV. The CDR3 consists of 17 residues. The CDR3 bases are TGTGCCAGCACCCTTGTCCCGGGCAGGGGACACAGCCACGAGCAGTACTTC. It encodes CASTLVPGRGHSHEQYF.

V and J are TRBV27 and TRBJ2-1; D possibly corresponds to TRBD2 (6 bases). Looked up from germline, CDR1 is MNHEY and CDR2 is SMNVEV (reference sequence). The CDR3 sequence is 16 residues long. V was pared by 5 bases and J by 1 base, with 15 bases between. The CDR3 nucleotides read TGTGCCAGCAGTCCAATAGCGGAACCATCCTACAATGAGCAGTTCTTC. It yields the protein CASSPIAEPSYNEQFF.

A few counts support this clone. V usage is TRBV18 and J usage is TRBJ2-3; D unresolved. The CDR3 is 13 amino acids. Per the germline V gene, CDR1 is KGHSH and CDR2 is LQKENI. V lost 2 bases, J lost 7 bases, and 10 bases lay in between. The CDR3 is CASSPTKENTQYF. Here the CDR3 DNA reads TGTGCCAGCTCACCAACTAAGGAGAATACGCAGTATTTT.